A selection of T cell receptor beta chains follows, all from one sample in a study of vaccination effects on CD4 cells after COVID-19. These TCRs are of unknown antigen specificity. Produced via immunoSEQ multiplex PCR; TCRdb's table is partial and in-frame only. This sample has over 45,000 clones; roughly 76% occur once, and the top ten carry 15% to 20%. The sample here was CD4+ T cells from PBMCs cultured with SARS-CoV-2 spike peptides, taken before COVID-19 vaccination. All receptors come from a human donor who received a COVID-19 vaccine. CDR3s include the opening cysteine and the closing phenylalanine or tryptophan. The D gene is left open where the match is weak. Size is omitted from some rows. Given values are once, few, many or a class for expanded clones.

CDR3nt	CDR3aa	len	d_gene	v_gene	j_gene	abundance
TGTGCCTGGAGTCCGGCCCTGTATAGCAATCAGCCCCAGCATTTT	CAWSPALYSNQPQHF	15	NA	TRBV30	TRBJ1-5	NA
TGTGCCAGCAGCTTGTTAGGAGGGACTGAAGCTTTCTTT	CASSLLGGTEAFF	13	NA	TRBV7-2	TRBJ1-1	NA
TGTGCCAGCAGCGTAGGGCTCCAGAGCTCCTACGAGCAGTACTTC	CASSVGLQSSYEQYF	15	NA	TRBV9	TRBJ2-7	NA
TGTGCCAGCAGTTTCCTTGGACAGGGGGCGGGGGGCTACACCTTC	CASSFLGQGAGGYTF	15	TRBD1	TRBV27	TRBJ1-2	NA
TGTGCCAGCAGTATAGGGGCGAGCAATCAGCCCCAGCATTTT	CASSIGASNQPQHF	14	NA	TRBV28	TRBJ1-5	NA
TGTGCCAGTAGTCAACCGCAGGGTAGCTATGGCTACACCTTC	CASSQPQGSYGYTF	14	NA	TRBV19	TRBJ1-2	few
TGTGCCAGCTCACCACCGGCGGACTGGTCTGGAAACACCATATATTTT	CASSPPADWSGNTIYF	16	NA	TRBV18	TRBJ1-3	NA
TGTGCCAGCAGCAAAGAGCGGGCCCTCCTCCGTGACAATGAGCAGTTCTTC	CASSKERALLRDNEQFF	17	NA	TRBV21-1	TRBJ2-1	NA
TGTGCCAGCCGTCAGCGGGAGGGCCGAGATACGCAGTATTTT	CASRQREGRDTQYF	14	TRBD2	TRBV4-2	TRBJ2-3	NA
TGTGCCAGTAGTAGCTTTGGGGGGGCGGGTACTGAAGCTTTCTTT	CASSSFGGAGTEAFF	15	NA	TRBV19	TRBJ1-1	NA
TGTGCCAGCAGTTACCCGTCTCTAGCGGGGGGCGGAAGCCTAGCCAAAAACATTCAGTACTTC	CASSYPSLAGGGSLAKNIQYF	21	TRBD2	TRBV6-2/TRBV6-3	TRBJ2-4	NA
TGTGCCAGCAGCGCAGGGGGGTTCTATGGCTACACCTTC	CASSAGGFYGYTF	13	TRBD1	TRBV9	TRBJ1-2	NA
TGTGCCAGCGGATACGGGACAGGGACGCAAAATACGCAGTATTTT	CASGYGTGTQNTQYF	15	TRBD1	TRBV7-9	TRBJ2-3	NA
TGTGCCAGCATCCCCCCTGGACAGGTTGGGGGCTACACCTTC	CASIPPGQVGGYTF	14	TRBD1	TRBV2	TRBJ1-2	few
TGTGCCAGCAGTGCCGGGACAGGGGGAATCTCGGATACGCAGTATTTT	CASSAGTGGISDTQYF	16	TRBD1	TRBV27	TRBJ2-3	NA
TGTGCCAGCAGTTACCCCGAGAACACTGAAGCTTTCTTT	CASSYPENTEAFF	13	NA	TRBV6-2/TRBV6-3	TRBJ1-1	few
TGTGCCAGCAGCTCCGGACTAGCTGGAATCTACAATGAGCAGTTCTTC	CASSSGLAGIYNEQFF	16	TRBD2	TRBV5-5	TRBJ2-1	NA
TGTGCCAGCAGTGACGTTCGGCAGCAGAACACTGAAGCTTTCTTT	CASSDVRQQNTEAFF	15	NA	TRBV6-1	TRBJ1-1	NA
TGTGCCAGCTCACCTAATCTAGGAGGGGGCCCTGAAGCTTTCTTT	CASSPNLGGGPEAFF	15	TRBD1	TRBV18	TRBJ1-1	NA
TGCGCCAGCACTGAGGACCCGGGGCCCGGCTACACCTTC	CASTEDPGPGYTF	13	NA	TRBV5-1	TRBJ1-2	NA
TGTGCCAGCAGCTCTGCCGGGAGGTACTATGGCTACACCTTC	CASSSAGRYYGYTF	14	NA	TRBV7-2	TRBJ1-2	NA
TGTGCCAGCAGTTATCCCCCCGGGAGAGCCAACTATGGCTACACCTTC	CASSYPPGRANYGYTF	16	NA	TRBV6-6	TRBJ1-2	NA
TGTGCCAGTAGTATTTTCAGGGCCAATGAGCAGTTCTTC	CASSIFRANEQFF	13	NA	TRBV19	TRBJ2-1	NA
TGTGCCAGCAGTTTATTTACAGACTTGTACCAAGAGACCCAGTACTTC	CASSLFTDLYQETQYF	16	NA	TRBV28	TRBJ2-5	once
TGTGCCAGCAGCAGCCGCAGGGGTTCCTACAATGAGCAGTTCTTC	CASSSRRGSYNEQFF	15	NA	TRBV7-9	TRBJ2-1	NA
TGTGCCAGCTCACCTCTCATACCGGGACAGAATAATTCACCCCTCCACTTT	CASSPLIPGQNNSPLHF	17	TRBD1	TRBV18	TRBJ1-6	NA
TGTGCCAGCAGCTTTGTGGCGGAGACCCAGTACTTC	CASSFVAETQYF	12	NA	TRBV11-2	TRBJ2-5	once
TGTGCCAGCAGCTTGCCCGGGGGCACAGATACGCAGTATTTT	CASSLPGGTDTQYF	14	NA	TRBV5-4	TRBJ2-3	NA